This T cell receptor (beta chain) emerged from a study of cytomegalovirus exposure and HLA in healthy donors (TCRdb year 2017). As for the study more broadly: According to a later analysis, the approximately 120 validation repertoires were produced on the same platform as the 680 or so repertoires of the first cohort. The study aimed to test whether cataloging public T cell receptors could reveal signatures of past pathogen exposure. Besides the first cohort of approximately 710 subjects, a separate validation cohort made up of roughly 120 different subjects was used. The study combined high-throughput TCR immunosequencing, statistical association of individual TCRs with disease status, and machine learning to predict cytomegalovirus infection status.

Comment on this clone: The antigen this receptor binds is unknown. Base qualities are not at hand, and no much larger clone is one base apart.

Library method: the immunoSEQ multiplex PCR assay. In the authors' own workflow: A statistical classification framework was built for diagnosing cytomegalovirus status from the catalog of TCR beta chain sequences. TCRdb's version of the immuneACCESS table is confined to in-frame rearrangements and falls short of the full clone set. An unresolved V gene accounts for under half of the shortfall where checked; the remainder is of unknown origin. Clone size and the V and J calls come from that table; the DNA yielded D and trimming. The sample table shows tens of thousands of clones, and 94% are seen once. 2% to 2.5% of the sample is in the top ten clones. The donors belonged to the validation cohort of around 110 subjects, which was separate from the roughly 670-subject first cohort. What the work shows at the level of the full study, not this receptor alone: It was suggested by the authors that the approach could potentially be generalized to other disease states and immunological phenotypes. Cytomegalovirus status was reported to be diagnosed by the classifier with high specificity and sensitivity in both the original and validation cohorts. In vitro tests confirmed that a few of the cytomegalovirus-associated TCR beta chains recognize cytomegalovirus antigens. The study gave a list of roughly 150 TCR beta chains associated with cytomegalovirus. In a later analysis, TCRs clustered in the first cohort were found to also tend to co-occur in the roughly 120 validation repertoires, with approximately 94% of cluster scores above 0. Most TCR sequences were observed very rarely across donors, whereas some public TCRs were present in many individuals. A later analysis lacked HLA typing for the validation cohort, so it scored co-occurrence in that cohort across all 110 or so repertoires.

The sequenced sample consisted of PBMCs. This TCR derives from a young woman in good health and CMV-seronegative.

The CDR3 reads as follows: CASSKYPGTGTDNEQFF. The nucleotides read TGCGCCAGCAGCAAATACCCCGGGACAGGGACGGACAATGAGCAGTTCTTC. The rearranged chain carries TRBV4-1 and TRBJ2-1, with 9 central nucleotides matching TRBD1. There are 17 amino acids in the CDR3, from cysteine to phenylalanine inclusive. Kept here is only the CDR3 DNA, which spans 51 bases and is read in frame from base 1. V has 5 bases trimmed and J has 5 bases trimmed; junction bases matching no gene number 13. CDR1 and CDR2 are drawn from the germline V gene: MGHRA, YSYEKL.